This T cell receptor beta chain is from a study of T cell repertoires in cytomegalovirus infection. Study-wide background: Peptides in the study included HLA-C-restricted and HLA-B-restricted CMV epitopes. Shared public TCR beta signatures pointed to both CMV infection and a matching HLA type.

TCRdb re-called the reads through MiXCR, storing one row per CDR3 protein. The sample includes 75,000 to 100,000 distinct CDR3 sequences, about 31% of them seen just once. Study observations and caveats: What dominated the ex vivo response were HLA-C-restricted CMV-specific TCR beta clonotypes. Carriers of CMV plus the relevant HLA were identified by cumulative public TCR beta family frequency.

The CDR3 consists of 17 residues. Trimming left V 1 base short and J 4 bases short, with 17 bases between. Germline V CDR1 and CDR2: SGHTA, FQGNSA. This clonotype has at least ten counts. The antigen is unknown. The sequence came from a human donor in good health (CMV status not recorded). Some clones in this sample may be carry-over from other donors' samples. The chain has TRBV7-2 and TRBJ2-1; possible D gene TRBD2, 6 bases. The source material was CD8+ T cells from cultured PBMCs, sampled from culture after CMV antigen stimulation. The CDR3 region is CASSLDLTGVPYNEQFF. The CDR3, as DNA: TGTGCCAGCAGCTTAGATCTAACGGGGGTTCCTTACAATGAGCAGTTCTTC.